Listed below are T cell receptor beta chains from one sample, sequenced in a study of regulatory T cells in long-lasting Graves disease. TCRdb itself ran the multiplex PCR reads through MiXCR, one entry per CDR3 protein. This table has 530,000 or so distinct CDR3 sequences, 15% to 20% appearing once. The same sample was also used in a study of T cells in Graves' hyperthyroidism and ophthalmopathy.

The sample was peripheral blood mononuclear cells (PBMCs), taken at new diagnosis, from a patient treated with antithyroid drugs. These receptors were collected from a man between 18 and 35 years old with Graves disease. Both conserved end residues are trimmed from each CDR3. Each record gives: CDR3 length, D gene, V gene, J gene, CDR3 protein. The D gene is left open where the match is weak.

14,NA,TRBV9,TRBJ2-7,ASSVEPPKTSYEQY
12,NA,TRBV19,TRBJ1-2,ASSIGKGNYGYT
12,NA,TRBV7-8,TRBJ1-1,ASSPGTEGTEAF
14,TRBD1,TRBV6-1,TRBJ1-1,ASSPRTGGGHTEAF
14,TRBD2,TRBV12-3/TRBV12-4,TRBJ2-1,ASGTSGSVRVNEQF
14,NA,TRBV28,TRBJ1-2,AGSSPGQLKGGGYT
13,NA,TRBV2,TRBJ2-2,ASSFTGTPSGELF
13,TRBD2,TRBV2,TRBJ2-2,ASSLGLAKTGELF
10,NA,TRBV6-1,TRBJ1-2,ASRGSPSHCT
11,TRBD1,TRBV6-2/TRBV6-3,TRBJ1-1,ASGQGRWAEAF
11,TRBD2,TRBV11-1,TRBJ2-7,ASSQGLSYEQY
12,TRBD2,TRBV20-1,TRBJ2-3,TPRGVSNADTQY
12,NA,TRBV7-9,TRBJ1-6,ASSSGQQGSPLH
11,NA,TRBV5-1,TRBJ2-5,ASSLGSDETQY
10,NA,TRBV12-3/TRBV12-4,TRBJ2-1,ASSSLYNEQF
15,NA,TRBV24-1,TRBJ2-5,ATSDSPKAGGVETQY
10,NA,TRBV29-1,TRBJ2-2,SVGPSTGELF
11,NA,TRBV20-1,TRBJ1-2,SARDAGEYGYT
16,NA,TRBV4-1,TRBJ2-2,ASSQDQLPGASTGELF
13,TRBD1,TRBV24-1,TRBJ1-1,ATSDAGQGDTEAF
11,NA,TRBV5-5,TRBJ2-7,ASSLAPDLEQY
10,TRBD1,TRBV29-1,TRBJ1-2,SVGDRNYGYT
12,NA,TRBV5-1,TRBJ1-5,ASSYTGGDQPQH
12,NA,TRBV14,TRBJ2-7,ASSQGGVPYEQY
11,NA,TRBV27,TRBJ1-2,ASSSNRAGGYT
14,NA,TRBV7-7,TRBJ2-5,ASSLHLGQSEETQY
15,TRBD2,TRBV5-6,TRBJ2-1,ASSRGLAGFRYNEQF
12,TRBD1,TRBV2,TRBJ1-1,ASSTRQGDTEAF
13,TRBD2,TRBV20-1,TRBJ2-1,SARDRLAGYNEQF
14,TRBD2,TRBV4-1,TRBJ2-7,ASSQVLSGGDYEQY
12,NA,TRBV27,TRBJ2-7,ASSLDGPLLGQY
11,TRBD1,TRBV5-1,TRBJ2-3,ASSGQGTDTQY
14,TRBD2,TRBV27,TRBJ2-1,ASTKGRGGSYNEQF
13,TRBD2,TRBV19,TRBJ2-3,ASSIQRGTTDTQY
13,NA,TRBV30,TRBJ2-1,AWSVPLGFRYEQF
12,NA,TRBV20-1,TRBJ2-3,SATKSGSTDTQY
9,NA,TRBV28,TRBJ2-7,ASSSYDEQY
10,TRBD1,TRBV20-1,TRBJ2-7,SAGDRVEEQY
12,NA,TRBV18,TRBJ1-6,ASSPAGEGSPLH
11,NA,TRBV6-2/TRBV6-3,TRBJ2-5,ASSYSELGTQY
10,NA,TRBV12-3/TRBV12-4,TRBJ2-7,ASSQGSNEQY
13,TRBD2,TRBV29-1,TRBJ2-1,SVDFPSGRNNEQF
13,NA,TRBV5-1,TRBJ1-6,ASSGTTGNNSPLH
11,NA,TRBV30,TRBJ2-6,AWVRLGANVLT
16,NA,TRBV4-2,TRBJ2-3,ASSQEGELARVWHTQY
12,NA,TRBV3-1,TRBJ2-5,ASSVGGLTETQY
13,TRBD1,TRBV12-3/TRBV12-4,TRBJ1-1,ASSLERDRWTEAF
11,NA,TRBV6-2/TRBV6-3,TRBJ1-6,ASSYSSNSPLH
16,TRBD2,TRBV7-9,TRBJ2-1,ASSLYGGREGLSNEQF
13,NA,TRBV11-2,TRBJ2-1,ASSLDEAWGNEQF
13,TRBD2,TRBV4-1,TRBJ2-7,ASSQRQRPGGEQY
15,TRBD2,TRBV2,TRBJ2-1,ASSEGTSGSGYNEQF